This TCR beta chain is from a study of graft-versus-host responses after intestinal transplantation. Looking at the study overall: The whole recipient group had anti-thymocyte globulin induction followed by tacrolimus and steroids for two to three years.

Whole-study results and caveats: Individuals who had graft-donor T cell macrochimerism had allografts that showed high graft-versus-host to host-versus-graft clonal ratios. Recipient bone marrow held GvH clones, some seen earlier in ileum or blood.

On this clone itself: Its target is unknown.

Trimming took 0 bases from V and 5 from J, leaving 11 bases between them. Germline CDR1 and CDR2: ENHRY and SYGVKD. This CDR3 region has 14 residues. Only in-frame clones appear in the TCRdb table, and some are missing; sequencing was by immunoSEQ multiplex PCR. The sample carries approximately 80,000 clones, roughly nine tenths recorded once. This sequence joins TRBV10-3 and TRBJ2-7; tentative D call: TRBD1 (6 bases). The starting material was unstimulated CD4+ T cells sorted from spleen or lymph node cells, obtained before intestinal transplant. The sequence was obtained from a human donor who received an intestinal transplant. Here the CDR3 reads CAISESAGVHEQYF. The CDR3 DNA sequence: TGTGCCATCAGTGAGTCTGCAGGGGTCCACGAGCAGTACTTC.